This entry describes one T cell receptor (beta chain). This entry is derived from a study of cytotoxic CD8 clonotypes in ibrutinib-treated CLL. The CDR3 totals 15 residues. Trimming shortened V by 0 bases and J by 2 bases, and 10 bases separated the two germline ends. Germline assignment: CDR1 LNHDA and CDR2 SQIVND (reference sequence). TCRdb's copy holds only in-frame clones and misses some; the assay was immunoSEQ multiplex PCR. This repertoire shows 130,000 or so clones, roughly 77% found once; its top ten account for around 30%. The rearrangement links TRBV19 to TRBJ1-2, with unresolved D. Here the sequenced sample was PBMCs, taken after 12 months of ibrutinib treatment. This clonotype was sampled from a human donor with chronic lymphocytic leukemia. CDR3 coding DNA: TGTGCCAGTAGTATAGATCACAGTGGGAACTATGGCTACACCTTC. Its translation is CASSIDHSGNYGYTF.